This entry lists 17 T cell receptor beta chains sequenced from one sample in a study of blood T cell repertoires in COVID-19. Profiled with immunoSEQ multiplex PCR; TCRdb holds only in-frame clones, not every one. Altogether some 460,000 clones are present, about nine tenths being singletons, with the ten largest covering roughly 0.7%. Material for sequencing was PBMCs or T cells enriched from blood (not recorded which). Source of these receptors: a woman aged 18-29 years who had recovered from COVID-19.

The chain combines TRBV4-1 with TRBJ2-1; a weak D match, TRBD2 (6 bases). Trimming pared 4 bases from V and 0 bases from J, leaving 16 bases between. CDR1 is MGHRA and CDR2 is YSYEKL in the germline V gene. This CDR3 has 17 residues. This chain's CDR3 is CASSPPFSGSSYNEQFF. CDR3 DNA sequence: TGCGCCAGCAGCCCACCATTTAGCGGAAGCTCCTACAATGAGCAGTTCTTC.

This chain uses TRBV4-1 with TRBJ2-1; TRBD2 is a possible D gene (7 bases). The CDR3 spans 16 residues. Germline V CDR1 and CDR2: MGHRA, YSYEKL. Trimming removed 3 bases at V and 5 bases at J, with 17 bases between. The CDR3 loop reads CASSQPTRGGHNEQFF. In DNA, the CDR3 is TGCGCCAGCAGCCAGCCTACTAGGGGGGGGCACAATGAGCAGTTCTTC.

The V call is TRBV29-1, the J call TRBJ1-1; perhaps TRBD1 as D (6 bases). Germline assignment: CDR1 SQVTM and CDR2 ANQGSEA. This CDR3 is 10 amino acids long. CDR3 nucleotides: TGCACGGAAGGACAGTTTGAAGCTTTCTTT. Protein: CTEGQFEAFF.

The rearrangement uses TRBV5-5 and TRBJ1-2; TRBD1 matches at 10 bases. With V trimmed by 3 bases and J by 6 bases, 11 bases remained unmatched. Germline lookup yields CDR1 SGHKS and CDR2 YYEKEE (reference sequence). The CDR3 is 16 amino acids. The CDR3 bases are TGTGCCAGCAGCTATTTTGGGACAGGGGCGGTTAATGGCTACACCTTC. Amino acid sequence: CASSYFGTGAVNGYTF.

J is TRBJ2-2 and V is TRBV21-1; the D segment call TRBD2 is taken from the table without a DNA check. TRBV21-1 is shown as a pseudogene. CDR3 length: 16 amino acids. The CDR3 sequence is CASSKGVRLNTGELFF. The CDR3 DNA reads TGTGCCAGCAGCAAAGGGGTGCGGCTTAACACCGGGGAGCTGTTTTTT.

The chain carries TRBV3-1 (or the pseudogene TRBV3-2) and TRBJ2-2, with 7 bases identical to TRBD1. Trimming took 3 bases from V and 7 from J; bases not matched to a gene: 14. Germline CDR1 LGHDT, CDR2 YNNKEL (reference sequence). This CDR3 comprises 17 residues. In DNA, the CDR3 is TGTGCCAGCAGCCAGGGGCTTGACAGGGAAGAAATCGGGGAGCTGTTTTTT. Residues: CASSQGLDREEIGELFF.

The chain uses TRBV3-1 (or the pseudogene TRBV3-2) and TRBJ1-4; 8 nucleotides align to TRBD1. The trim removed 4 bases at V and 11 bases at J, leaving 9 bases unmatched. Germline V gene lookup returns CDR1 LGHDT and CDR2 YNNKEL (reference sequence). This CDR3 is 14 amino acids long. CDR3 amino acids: CASSRSQGAGKLFF. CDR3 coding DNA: TGTGCCAGCAGCCGTAGTCAGGGGGCTGGGAAACTGTTTTTT.

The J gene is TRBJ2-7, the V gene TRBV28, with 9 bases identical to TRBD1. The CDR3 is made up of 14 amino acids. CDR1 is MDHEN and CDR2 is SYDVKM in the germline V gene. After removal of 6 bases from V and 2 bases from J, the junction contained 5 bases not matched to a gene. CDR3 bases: TGTGCCAGCAGCCCTGGACAGGGGCCCTACGAGCAGTACTTC. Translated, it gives CASSPGQGPYEQYF.

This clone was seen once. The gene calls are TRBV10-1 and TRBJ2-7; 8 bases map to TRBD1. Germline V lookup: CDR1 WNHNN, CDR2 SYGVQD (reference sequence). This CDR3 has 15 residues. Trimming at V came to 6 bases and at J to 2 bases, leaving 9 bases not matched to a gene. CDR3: CASRPYGQGTYEQYF. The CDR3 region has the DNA TGCGCCAGCAGGCCTTACGGACAGGGTACCTACGAGCAGTACTTC.

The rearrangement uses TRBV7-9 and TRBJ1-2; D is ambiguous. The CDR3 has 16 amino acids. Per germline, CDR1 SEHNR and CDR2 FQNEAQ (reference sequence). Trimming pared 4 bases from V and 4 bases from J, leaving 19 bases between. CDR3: CASSSGREIYLYGYTF. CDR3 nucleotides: TGTGCCAGCAGCTCCGGACGGGAGATCTACCTCTATGGCTACACCTTC.

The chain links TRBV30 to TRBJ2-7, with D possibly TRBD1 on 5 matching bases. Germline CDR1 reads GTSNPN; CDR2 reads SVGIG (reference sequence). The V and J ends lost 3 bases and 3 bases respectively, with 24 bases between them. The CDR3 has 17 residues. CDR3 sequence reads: CAWRAKERGLPFYEQYF. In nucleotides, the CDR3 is TGTGCCTGGAGGGCGAAGGAAAGGGGCCTCCCCTTCTACGAGCAGTACTTC.

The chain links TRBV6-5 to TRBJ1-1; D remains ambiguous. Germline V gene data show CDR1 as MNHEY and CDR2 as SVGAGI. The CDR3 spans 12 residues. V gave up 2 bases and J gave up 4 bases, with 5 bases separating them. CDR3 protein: CASSYGSTEAFF. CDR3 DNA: TGTGCCAGCAGTTACGGGAGCACTGAAGCTTTCTTT.

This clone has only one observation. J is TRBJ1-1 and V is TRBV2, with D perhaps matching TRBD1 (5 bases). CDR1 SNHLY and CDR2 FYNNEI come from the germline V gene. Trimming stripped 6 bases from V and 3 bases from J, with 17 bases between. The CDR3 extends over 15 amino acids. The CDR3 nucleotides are TGTGCCAGCAGAACCCTGACGAACAGGTACACTGAAGCTTTCTTT. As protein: CASRTLTNRYTEAFF. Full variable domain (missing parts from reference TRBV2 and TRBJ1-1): EPEVTQTPSHQVTQMGQEVILRCVPISNHLYFYWYRQILGQKVEFLVSFYNNEISEKSEIFDDQFSVERPDGSNFTLKIRSTKLEDSAMYFCASRTLTNRYTEAFFGQGTRLTVV.

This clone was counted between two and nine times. The CDR3, as DNA: TGTGCCAGTACCCTTGACGGGGCTAACTATGGCTACACCTTC. Protein: CASTLDGANYGYTF. The rearrangement uses TRBV19 and TRBJ1-2; D not certain. Trimming took 7 bases from V and 0 from J, leaving 12 bases between them. Germline CDR1 reads LNHDA; CDR2 reads SQIVND (reference sequence). The CDR3 covers 14 residues.

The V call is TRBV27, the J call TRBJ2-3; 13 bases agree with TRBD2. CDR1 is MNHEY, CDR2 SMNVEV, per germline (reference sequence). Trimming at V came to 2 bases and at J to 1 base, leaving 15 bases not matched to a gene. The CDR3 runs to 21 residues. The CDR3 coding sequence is TGTGCCAGCAGTTTAAGTACGTGGGGACTAGCGGGGTCCGTACGCACAGATACGCAGTATTTT. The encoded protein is CASSLSTWGLAGSVRTDTQYF.

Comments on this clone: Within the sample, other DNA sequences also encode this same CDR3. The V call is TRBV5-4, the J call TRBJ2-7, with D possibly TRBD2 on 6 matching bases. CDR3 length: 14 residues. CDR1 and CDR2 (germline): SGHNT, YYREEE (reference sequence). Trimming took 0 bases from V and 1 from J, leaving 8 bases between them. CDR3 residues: CASSLAGGSYEQYF. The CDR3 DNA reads TGTGCCAGCAGCTTGGCTGGGGGGTCCTACGAGCAGTACTTC.

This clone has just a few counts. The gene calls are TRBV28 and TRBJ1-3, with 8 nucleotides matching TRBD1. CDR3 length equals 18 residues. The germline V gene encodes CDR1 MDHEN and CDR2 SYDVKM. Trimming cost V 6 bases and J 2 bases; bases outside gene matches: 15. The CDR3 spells CASRPNWTGWFAGNTIYF. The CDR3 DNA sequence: TGTGCCAGCAGACCTAACTGGACAGGGTGGTTCGCTGGAAACACCATATATTTT. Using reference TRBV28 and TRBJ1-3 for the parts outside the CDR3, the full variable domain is DVKVTQSSRYLVKRTGEKVFLECVQDMDHENMFWYRQDPGLGLRLIYFSYDVKMKEKGDIPEGYSVSREKKERFSLILESASTNQTSMYLCASRPNWTGWFAGNTIYFGEGSWLTVV.